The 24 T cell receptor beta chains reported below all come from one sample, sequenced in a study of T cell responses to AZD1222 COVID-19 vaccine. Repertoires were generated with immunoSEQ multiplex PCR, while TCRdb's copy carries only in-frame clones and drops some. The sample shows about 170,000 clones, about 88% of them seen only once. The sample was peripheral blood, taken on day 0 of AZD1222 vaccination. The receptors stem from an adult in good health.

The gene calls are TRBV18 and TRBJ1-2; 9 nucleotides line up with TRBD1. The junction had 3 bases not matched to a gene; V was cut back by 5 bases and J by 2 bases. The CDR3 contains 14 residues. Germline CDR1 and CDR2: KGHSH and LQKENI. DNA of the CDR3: TGTGCCAGCTCATCGGGACAGGGCAACTATGGCTACACCTTC. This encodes CASSSGQGNYGYTF.

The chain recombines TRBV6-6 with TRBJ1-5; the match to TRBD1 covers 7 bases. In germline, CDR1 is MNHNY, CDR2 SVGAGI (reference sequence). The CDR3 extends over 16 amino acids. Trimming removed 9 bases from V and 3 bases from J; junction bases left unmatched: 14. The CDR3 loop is CASRPPGQIFNQPQHF. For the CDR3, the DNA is TGTGCCAGTAGACCTCCGGGACAGATTTTCAATCAGCCCCAGCATTTT.

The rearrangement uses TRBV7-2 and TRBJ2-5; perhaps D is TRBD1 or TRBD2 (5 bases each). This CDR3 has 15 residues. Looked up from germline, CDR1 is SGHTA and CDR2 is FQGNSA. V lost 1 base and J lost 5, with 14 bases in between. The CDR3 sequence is CASSLEGTWRETQYF. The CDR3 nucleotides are TGTGCCAGCAGCTTAGAGGGGACCTGGCGGGAGACCCAGTACTTC.

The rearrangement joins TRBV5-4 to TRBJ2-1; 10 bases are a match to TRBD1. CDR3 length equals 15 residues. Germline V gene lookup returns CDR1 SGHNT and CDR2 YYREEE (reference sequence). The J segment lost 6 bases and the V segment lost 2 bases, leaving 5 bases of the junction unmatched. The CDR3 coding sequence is TGTGCCAGCAGCTTCAAGGACAGGGGGGCCAATGAGCAGTTCTTC. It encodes CASSFKDRGANEQFF.

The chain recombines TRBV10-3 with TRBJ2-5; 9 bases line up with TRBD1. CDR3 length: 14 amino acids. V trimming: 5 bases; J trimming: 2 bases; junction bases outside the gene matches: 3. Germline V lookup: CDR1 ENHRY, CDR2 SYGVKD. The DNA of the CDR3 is TGTGCCATCAGTAGGGGACAGGGACAAGAGACCCAGTACTTC. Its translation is CAISRGQGQETQYF.

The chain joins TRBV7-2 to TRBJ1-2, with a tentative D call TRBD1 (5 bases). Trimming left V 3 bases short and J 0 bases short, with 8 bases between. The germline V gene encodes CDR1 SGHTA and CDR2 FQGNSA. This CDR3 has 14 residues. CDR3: CASSLAGTNYGYTF. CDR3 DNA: TGTGCCAGCAGCTTGGCAGGGACTAACTATGGCTACACCTTC.

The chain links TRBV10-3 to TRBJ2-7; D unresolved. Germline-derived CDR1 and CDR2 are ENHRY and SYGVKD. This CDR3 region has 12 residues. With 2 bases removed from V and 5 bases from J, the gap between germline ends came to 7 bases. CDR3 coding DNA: TGTGCCATCAGTGAGAGGGCACACGAGCAGTACGTC. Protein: CAISERAHEQYV.

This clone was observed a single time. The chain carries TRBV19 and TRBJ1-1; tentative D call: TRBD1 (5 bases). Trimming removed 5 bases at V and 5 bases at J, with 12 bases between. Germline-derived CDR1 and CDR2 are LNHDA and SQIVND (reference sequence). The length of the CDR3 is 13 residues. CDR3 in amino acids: CASSVGGRTEAFF. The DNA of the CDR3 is TGTGCCAGTAGTGTTGGGGGACGGACTGAAGCTTTCTTT.

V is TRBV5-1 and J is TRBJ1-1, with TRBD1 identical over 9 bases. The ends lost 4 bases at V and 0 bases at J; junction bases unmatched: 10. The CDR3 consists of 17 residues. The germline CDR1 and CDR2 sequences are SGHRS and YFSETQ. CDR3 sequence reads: CASSLTGGSFVNTEAFF. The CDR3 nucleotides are TGCGCCAGCAGCCTGACAGGGGGTTCTTTCGTGAACACTGAAGCTTTCTTT.

The CDR3 reads CASSFTGTDYGYTF. CDR3 nucleotide sequence: TGTGCCAGCAGCTTTACCGGGACCGACTATGGCTACACCTTC. This chain links TRBV5-4 with TRBJ1-2; D is possibly TRBD1 (5 bases). The length of the CDR3 is 14 residues. Germline V lookup: CDR1 SGHNT, CDR2 YYREEE (reference sequence). The V end lost 2 bases, the J end lost 3 bases, and 11 bases lay between the germline ends.

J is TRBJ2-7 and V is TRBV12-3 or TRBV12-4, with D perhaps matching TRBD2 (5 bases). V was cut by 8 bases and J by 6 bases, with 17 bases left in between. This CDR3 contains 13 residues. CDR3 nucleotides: TGTGCCAGCGGCCGGGTCCCGGGGTCCGAGCAGTACTTC. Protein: CASGRVPGSEQYF.

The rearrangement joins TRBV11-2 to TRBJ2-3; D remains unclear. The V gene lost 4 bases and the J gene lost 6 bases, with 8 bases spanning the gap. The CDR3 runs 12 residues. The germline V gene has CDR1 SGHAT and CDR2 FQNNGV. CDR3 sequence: CASSSDQDTQYF. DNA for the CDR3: TGTGCCAGCAGCTCGGACCAGGATACGCAGTATTTT. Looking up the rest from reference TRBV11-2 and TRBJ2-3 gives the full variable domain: EAGVAQSPRYKIIEKRQSVAFWCNPISGHATLYWYQQILGQGPKLLIQFQNNGVVDDSQLPKDRFSAERLKGVDSTLKIQPAKLEDSAVYLCASSSDQDTQYFGPGTRLTVL.

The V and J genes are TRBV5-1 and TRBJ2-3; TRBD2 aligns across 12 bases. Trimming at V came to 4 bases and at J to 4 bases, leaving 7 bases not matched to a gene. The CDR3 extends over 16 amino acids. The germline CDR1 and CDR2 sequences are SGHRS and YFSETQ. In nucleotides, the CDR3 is TGCGCCAGCAGCCTAGGCTCTAGCGGGGGGGCAGATACGCAGTATTTT. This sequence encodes CASSLGSSGGADTQYF.

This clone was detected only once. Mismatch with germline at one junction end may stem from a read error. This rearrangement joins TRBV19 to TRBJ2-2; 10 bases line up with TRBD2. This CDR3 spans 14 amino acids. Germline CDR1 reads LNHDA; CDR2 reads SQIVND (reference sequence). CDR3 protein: CASSIAGGTGELFF. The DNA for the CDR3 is TGTGCCAGTAGCATAGCGGGGGGCACCGGGGAGCTGTTTTTT.

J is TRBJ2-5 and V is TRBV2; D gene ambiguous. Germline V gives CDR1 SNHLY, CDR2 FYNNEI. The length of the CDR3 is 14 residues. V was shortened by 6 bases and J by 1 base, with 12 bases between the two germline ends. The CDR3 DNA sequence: TGTGCCAGCAGCCCACGGCGGATCCAAGAGACCCAGTACTTC. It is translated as CASSPRRIQETQYF.

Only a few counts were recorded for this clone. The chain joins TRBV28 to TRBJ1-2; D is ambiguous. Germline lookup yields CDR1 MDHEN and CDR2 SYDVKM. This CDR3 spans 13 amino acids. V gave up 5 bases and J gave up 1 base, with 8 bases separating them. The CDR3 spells CASSLEDNYGYTF. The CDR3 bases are TGTGCCAGCAGTCTTGAAGATAACTATGGCTACACCTTC.

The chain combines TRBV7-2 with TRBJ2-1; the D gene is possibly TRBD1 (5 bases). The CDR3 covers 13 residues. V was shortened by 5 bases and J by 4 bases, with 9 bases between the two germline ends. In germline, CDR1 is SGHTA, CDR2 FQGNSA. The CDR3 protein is CASSISGYNEQFF. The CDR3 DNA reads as TGTGCCAGCAGCATCTCAGGGTACAATGAGCAGTTCTTC.

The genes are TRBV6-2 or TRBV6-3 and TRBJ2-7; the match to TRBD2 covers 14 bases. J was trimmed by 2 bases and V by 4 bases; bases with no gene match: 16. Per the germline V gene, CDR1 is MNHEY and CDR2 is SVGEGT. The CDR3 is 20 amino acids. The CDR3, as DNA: TGTGCCAGCAGTTCCTATAAACGCCGGGGACTAGCGGGAGTAACCTACGAGCAGTACTTC. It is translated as CASSSYKRRGLAGVTYEQYF.

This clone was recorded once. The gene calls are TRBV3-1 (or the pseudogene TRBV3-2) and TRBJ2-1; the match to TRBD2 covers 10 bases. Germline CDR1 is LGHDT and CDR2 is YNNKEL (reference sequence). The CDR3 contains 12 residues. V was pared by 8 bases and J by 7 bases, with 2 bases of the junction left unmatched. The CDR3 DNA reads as TGTGCCAGCGAACTAGCGGGGAATGAGCAGTTCTTC. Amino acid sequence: CASELAGNEQFF.

CDR3 loop: CVSAGSGETQYF. CDR3 sequence (DNA): TGCGTCTCGGCGGGATCTGGGGAGACCCAGTACTTC. The chain joins TRBV5-1 to TRBJ2-5; D might be TRBD2 (6 bases). Germline V CDR1 and CDR2: SGHRS, YFSETQ. The CDR3 sequence is 12 residues long.

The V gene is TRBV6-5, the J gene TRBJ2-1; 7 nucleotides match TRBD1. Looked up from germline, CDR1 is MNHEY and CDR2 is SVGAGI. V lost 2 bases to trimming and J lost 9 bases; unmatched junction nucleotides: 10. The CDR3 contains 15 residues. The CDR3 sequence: CASSYARQGRGEQFF. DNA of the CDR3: TGTGCCAGCAGTTACGCGAGACAGGGTAGAGGTGAGCAGTTCTTC.

CDR3 sequence: CASSLEGGPGYTF. The CDR3 nucleotides read TGTGCCAGCAGCTTAGAAGGGGGCCCTGGCTACACCTTC. The V call is TRBV7-9, the J call TRBJ1-2; 7 nucleotides line up with TRBD1. Germline CDR1 and CDR2: SEHNR and FQNEAQ (reference sequence). The CDR3 length is 13 residues. V was pared by 1 base and J by 7 bases, with 3 bases of the junction left unmatched.

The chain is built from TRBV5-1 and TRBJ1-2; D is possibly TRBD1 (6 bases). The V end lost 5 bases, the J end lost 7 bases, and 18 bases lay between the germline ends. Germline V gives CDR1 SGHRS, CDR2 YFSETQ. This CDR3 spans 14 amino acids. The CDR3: CASSLTAEGGGYTF. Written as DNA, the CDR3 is TGCGCCAGCAGTCTGACGGCCGAGGGGGGTGGCTACACCTTC.

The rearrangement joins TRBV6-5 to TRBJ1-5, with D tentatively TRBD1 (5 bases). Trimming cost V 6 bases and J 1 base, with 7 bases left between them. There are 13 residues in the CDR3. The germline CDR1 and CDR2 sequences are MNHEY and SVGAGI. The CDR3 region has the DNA TGTGCCAGCAGGTGGGGCAGCAATCAGCCCCAGCATTTT. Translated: CASRWGSNQPQHF.